The 18 T cell receptor beta chains presented below share a single source sample, sequenced in a study of OX40 agonist ivuxolimab in advanced cancers. The data were produced by immunoSEQ multiplex PCR, yet TCRdb's version contains in-frame clones alone and is incomplete. The repertoire holds about 66,000 clones, with around 86% as singletons. Here the sequenced sample was CD4+ or CD8+ T cells sorted from blood, taken in a trial of the OX40 agonist ivuxolimab. The receptors originated from an adult with an advanced solid tumor such as melanoma, head and neck, liver or kidney cancer.

This clone was recorded once. The V call is TRBV5-4, the J call TRBJ1-3; D may be TRBD1 (5 bases). Germline-derived CDR1 and CDR2 are SGHNT and YYREEE (reference sequence). This CDR3 comprises 18 residues. Between the trimmed V and J ends, which lost 0 bases and 0 bases, there was a span of 16 bases. In DNA form, the CDR3 reads TGTGCCAGCAGCTTGGGATCACTTCAGGGAATCTCTGGAAACACCATATATTTT. It encodes CASSLGSLQGISGNTIYF.

This chain links TRBV27 with TRBJ1-2; possibly TRBD1 for D (6 bases). The V and J ends lost 3 bases and 4 bases respectively, with 12 bases between them. CDR1 MNHEY and CDR2 SMNVEV come from the germline V gene (reference sequence). This CDR3 spans 14 amino acids. The CDR3 here is CASSFGQSPYGYTF. CDR3 nucleotide sequence: TGTGCCAGCAGTTTTGGACAGTCCCCCTATGGCTACACCTTC.

The genes are TRBV11-3 and TRBJ2-7; D unclear. This CDR3 comprises 16 residues. V lost 1 base and J lost 2, with 15 bases in between. Germline assignment: CDR1 SGHNT and CDR2 YENEEA. CDR3 nucleotides: TGTGCCAGCAGCTTAGGAAATCGAAGGATCACCTACGAGCAGTACTTC. This sequence encodes CASSLGNRRITYEQYF. The full variable domain, rest sourced from reference TRBV11-3 and TRBJ2-7, is EAGVVQSPRYKIIEKKQPVAFWCNPISGHNTLYWYLQNLGQGPELLIRYENEEAVDDSQLPKDRFSAERLKGVDSTLKIQPAELGDSAVYLCASSLGNRRITYEQYFGPGTRLTVT.

The V gene is TRBV28, the J gene TRBJ1-3; no clear D. This CDR3 is 12 amino acids long. The germline gives CDR1 MDHEN, CDR2 SYDVKM. The V gene lost 4 bases and the J gene lost 7 bases, with 8 bases spanning the gap. The CDR3 DNA reads TGTGCCAGCAGTTCGGGCAAGAACACCATATATTTT. Its translation: CASSSGKNTIYF.

This clone has only one observation. The genes are TRBV19 and TRBJ2-7; D gene uncertain. Deletions cut 1 base from V and 2 bases from J, with 9 bases between. This CDR3 has 14 amino acids. Germline V gene sequence: CDR1 LNHDA, CDR2 SQIVND (reference sequence). The CDR3 region is CASSIVYRAYEQYF. The CDR3 DNA is TGTGCCAGTAGTATAGTATACCGAGCCTACGAGCAGTACTTC.

This chain uses TRBV5-1 with TRBJ2-2; possible D gene TRBD1, 5 bases. Germline V gene sequence: CDR1 SGHRS, CDR2 YFSETQ. V was cut by 0 bases and J by 1 base, with 10 bases left in between. This CDR3 has 16 amino acids. CDR3 loop: CASSLAAGKNTGELFF. The CDR3, as DNA: TGCGCCAGCAGCTTGGCGGCAGGGAAGAACACCGGGGAGCTGTTTTTT.

The rearrangement joins TRBV11-3 to TRBJ2-5; D call uncertain. CDR1 and CDR2 (germline): SGHNT, YENEEA. Trimming removed 2 bases from V and 1 base from J, with 11 bases in between. The CDR3 has 15 residues. CDR3 nucleotides: TGTGCCAGCAGCTTATCAGGATGGGGCCAAGAGACCCAGTACTTC. Translated, it gives CASSLSGWGQETQYF. Full variable domain (outside the CDR3, taken from reference TRBV11-3 and TRBJ2-5): EAGVVQSPRYKIIEKKQPVAFWCNPISGHNTLYWYLQNLGQGPELLIRYENEEAVDDSQLPKDRFSAERLKGVDSTLKIQPAELGDSAVYLCASSLSGWGQETQYFGPGTRLLVL.

This chain uses TRBV7-3 with TRBJ2-1; D gene ambiguous. The germline V gene has CDR1 SGHTA and CDR2 FQGTGA. The CDR3 runs to 17 residues. Trimming shortened V by 1 base and J by 5 bases, and 18 bases separated the two germline ends. The CDR3 region is CASSLIPRLDGDNEQFF. In DNA form, the CDR3 reads TGTGCCAGCAGCTTAATCCCCAGGTTGGACGGAGACAATGAGCAGTTCTTC.

The V call is TRBV19, the J call TRBJ2-5, with TRBD2 matching 8 bases. With V trimmed by 1 base and J by 5 bases, 9 bases remained unmatched. The germline V gene encodes CDR1 LNHDA and CDR2 SQIVND (reference sequence). The CDR3 contains 16 residues. CDR3 protein: CASSIGSGGPWETQYF. The DNA for the CDR3 is TGTGCCAGTAGTATAGGCTCGGGAGGGCCTTGGGAGACCCAGTACTTC.

The chain recombines TRBV5-4 with TRBJ2-5; TRBD2 matches 7 bases. Germline loops: CDR1 SGHNT, CDR2 YYREEE (reference sequence). V shed 0 bases, J shed 5 bases, and the junction held 7 bases outside the gene matches. This CDR3 comprises 15 residues. Written as DNA, the CDR3 is TGTGCCAGCAGCTTGGGCGGCGGGAGTGGGGAGACCCAGTACTTC. The encoded protein is CASSLGGGSGETQYF.

The gene calls are TRBV19 and TRBJ1-1, with TRBD1 matching over 8 bases. Losses at the gene ends were 4 bases for V and 6 bases for J; bases not matched to a gene: 7. Germline CDR1 and CDR2: LNHDA and SQIVND (reference sequence). CDR3 length: 14 amino acids. The CDR3: CASSRTGGNAEAFF. In DNA, the CDR3 is TGTGCCAGTAGTAGAACAGGGGGTAACGCTGAAGCTTTCTTT.

This chain joins TRBV19 and TRBJ2-7; D might be TRBD2 (5 bases). Trimming cost V 10 bases and J 1 base, with 17 bases left between them. The length of the CDR3 is 14 residues. From germline, CDR1 is LNHDA and CDR2 SQIVND (reference sequence). CDR3 in DNA: TGTGCCACTACATTTGAGGGTATGTCCTACGAGCAGTACTTC. Translation: CATTFEGMSYEQYF. The complete variable domain, with remaining parts taken from reference TRBV19 and TRBJ2-7, reads DGGITQSPKYLFRKEGQNVTLSCEQNLNHDAMYWYRQDPGQGLRLIYYSQIVNDFQKGDIAEGYSVSREKKESFPLTVTSAQKNPTAFYLCATTFEGMSYEQYFGPGTRLTVT.

This clone was recorded only once. This chain joins TRBV10-1 and TRBJ2-5; D may be TRBD2 (5 bases). CDR1 and CDR2 (germline): WNHNN, SYGVQD (reference sequence). V gave up 3 bases and J gave up 1 base, with 18 bases separating them. The CDR3 has 17 residues. The CDR3 protein is CASSDSFGSGLQETQYF. The CDR3 DNA reads as TGCGCCAGCAGTGACTCCTTCGGTTCAGGACTCCAAGAGACCCAGTACTTC.

This clone has a handful of counts. The genes are TRBV18 and TRBJ1-2, with D unresolved. Trimming left V 6 bases short and J 5 bases short, with 13 bases between. CDR3 length: 13 residues. Germline V gene lookup returns CDR1 KGHSH and CDR2 LQKENI. The CDR3 DNA reads TGTGCCAGCTCCCGGACCGACATGTATGGCTACACCTTC. Translated, it gives CASSRTDMYGYTF.

This sequence joins TRBV21-1 and TRBJ1-1; the listed D gene, TRBD1, was not tested against the DNA. TRBV21-1 is classified as a pseudogene. This CDR3 spans 13 amino acids. The CDR3 DNA follows: TGTGCCAGCCACAGGGGGGGGGCGACTGAAGCTTTCTTT. Translating it yields CASHRGGATEAFF.

The chain links TRBV28 to TRBJ2-1; D uncertain. This CDR3 comprises 12 residues. The ends were cut back, 3 bases at V and 9 bases at J, with 9 bases in the middle. Germline-derived CDR1 and CDR2 are MDHEN and SYDVKM. CDR3 in DNA: TGTGCCAGCAGTTTCAGCCGCGCTGAGCAGTTCTTC. This gives the protein CASSFSRAEQFF.

The chain joins TRBV28 to TRBJ1-2; 8 nucleotides line up with TRBD1. The germline V gene encodes CDR1 MDHEN and CDR2 SYDVKM. J was trimmed by 8 bases and V by 5 bases; bases with no gene match: 13. The CDR3 length is 15 residues. The CDR3 spells CASSAVDREDFGYTF. CDR3 nucleotides: TGTGCCAGCAGTGCAGTGGACAGGGAAGATTTCGGCTACACCTTC.

The V and J genes are TRBV4-1 and TRBJ2-5; D possibly corresponds to TRBD1 (5 bases). This CDR3 has 16 amino acids. Germline loops: CDR1 MGHRA, CDR2 YSYEKL. V shed 2 bases and J shed 3 bases, with 16 bases lying between them. CDR3 DNA sequence: TGCGCCAGCAGCCAACGGCTATCAGGGCTGAAAGAGACCCAGTACTTC. Residues: CASSQRLSGLKETQYF.